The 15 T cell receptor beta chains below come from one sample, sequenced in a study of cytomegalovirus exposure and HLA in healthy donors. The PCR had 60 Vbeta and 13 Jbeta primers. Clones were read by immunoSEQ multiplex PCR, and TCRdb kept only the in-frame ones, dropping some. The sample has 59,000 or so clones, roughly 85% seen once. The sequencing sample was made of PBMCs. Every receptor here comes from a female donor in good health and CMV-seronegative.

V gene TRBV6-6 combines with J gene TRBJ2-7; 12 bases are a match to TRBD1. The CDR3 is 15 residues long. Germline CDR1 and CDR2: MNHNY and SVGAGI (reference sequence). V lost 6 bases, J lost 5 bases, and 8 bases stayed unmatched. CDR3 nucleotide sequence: TGTGCCAGCAGAGGACCGGGACAGGGGGCCAACGAGCAGTACTTC. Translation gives CASRGPGQGANEQYF.

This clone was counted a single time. DNA of the CDR3: TGTGCCAGCTCAGAGACAGGTTTCTCTGGAAACACCATATATTTT. It specifies CASSETGFSGNTIYF. V usage is TRBV18 and J usage is TRBJ1-3, with D perhaps TRBD1 (6 bases). The CDR3 spans 15 residues. CDR1 is KGHSH and CDR2 is LQKENI in the germline V gene. V lost 5 bases to trimming and J lost 0 bases, with 11 bases between them.

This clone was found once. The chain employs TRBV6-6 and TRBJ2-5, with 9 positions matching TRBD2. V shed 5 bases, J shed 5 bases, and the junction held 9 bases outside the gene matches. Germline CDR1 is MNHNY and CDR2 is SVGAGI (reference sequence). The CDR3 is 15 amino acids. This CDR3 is CASSGDSGRYETQYF. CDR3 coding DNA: TGTGCCAGCAGTGGCGATAGCGGGAGATACGAGACCCAGTACTTC.

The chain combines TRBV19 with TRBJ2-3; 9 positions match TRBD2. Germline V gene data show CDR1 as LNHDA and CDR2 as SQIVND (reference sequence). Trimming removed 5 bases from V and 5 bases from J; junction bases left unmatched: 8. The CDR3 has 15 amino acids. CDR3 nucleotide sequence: TGTGCCAGTAGTCCGCGGGGGGGCCGGGTAGATACGCAGTATTTT. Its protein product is CASSPRGGRVDTQYF. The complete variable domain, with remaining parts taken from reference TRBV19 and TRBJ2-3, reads DGGITQSPKYLFRKEGQNVTLSCEQNLNHDAMYWYRQDPGQGLRLIYYSQIVNDFQKGDIAEGYSVSREKKESFPLTVTSAQKNPTAFYLCASSPRGGRVDTQYFGPGTRLTVL.

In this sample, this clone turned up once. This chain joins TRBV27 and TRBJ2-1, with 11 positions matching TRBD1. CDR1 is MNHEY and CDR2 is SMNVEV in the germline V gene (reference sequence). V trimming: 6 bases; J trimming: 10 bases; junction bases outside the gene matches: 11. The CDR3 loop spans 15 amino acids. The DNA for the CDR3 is TGTGCCAGCAGCTCCGGGACAGGGGGATCAAGAGAGCAGTTCTTC. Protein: CASSSGTGGSREQFF.

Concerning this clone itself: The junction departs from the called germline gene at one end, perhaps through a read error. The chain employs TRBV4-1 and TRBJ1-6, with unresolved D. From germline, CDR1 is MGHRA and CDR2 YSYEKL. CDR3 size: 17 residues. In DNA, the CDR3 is TGCTCCAGCAGCCAAGTAGTTGTTAAGACACGTAATTCACCCCTCCACTTT. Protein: CSSSQVVVKTRNSPLHF.

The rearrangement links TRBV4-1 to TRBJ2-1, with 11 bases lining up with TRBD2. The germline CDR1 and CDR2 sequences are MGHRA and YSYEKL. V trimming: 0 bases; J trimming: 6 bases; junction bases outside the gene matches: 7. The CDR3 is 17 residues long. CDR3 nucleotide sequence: TGCGCCAGCAGCCAAGACAGTACTAGCGGGAGTCCCAATGAGCAGTTCTTC. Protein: CASSQDSTSGSPNEQFF.

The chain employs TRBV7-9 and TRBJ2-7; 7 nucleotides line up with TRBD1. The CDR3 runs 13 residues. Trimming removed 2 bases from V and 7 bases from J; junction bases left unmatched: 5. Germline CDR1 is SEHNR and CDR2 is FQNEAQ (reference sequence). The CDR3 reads CASSLRQGYEQYF. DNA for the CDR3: TGTGCCAGCAGCTTAAGACAGGGATATGAGCAGTACTTC. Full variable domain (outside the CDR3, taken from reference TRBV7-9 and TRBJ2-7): DTGVSQNPRHKITKRGQNVTFRCDPISEHNRLYWYRQTLGQGPEFLTYFQNEAQLEKSRLLSDRFSAERPKGSFSTLEIQRTEQGDSAMYLCASSLRQGYEQYFGPGTRLTVT.

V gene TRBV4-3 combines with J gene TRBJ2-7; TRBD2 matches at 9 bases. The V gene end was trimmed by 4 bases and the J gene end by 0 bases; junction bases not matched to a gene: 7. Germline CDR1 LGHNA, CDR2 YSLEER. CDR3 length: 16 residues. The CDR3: CASSRNLAGSSYEQYF. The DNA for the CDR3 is TGCGCCAGCAGCCGGAACCTAGCGGGAAGCTCCTACGAGCAGTACTTC.

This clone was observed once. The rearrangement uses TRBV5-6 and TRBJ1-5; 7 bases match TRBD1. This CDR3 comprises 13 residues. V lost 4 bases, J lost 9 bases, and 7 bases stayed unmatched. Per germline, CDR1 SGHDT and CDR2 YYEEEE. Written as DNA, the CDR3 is TGTGCCAGCAGCCTATCAGGGGGTCTGCCCCAGCATTTT. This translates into CASSLSGGLPQHF.

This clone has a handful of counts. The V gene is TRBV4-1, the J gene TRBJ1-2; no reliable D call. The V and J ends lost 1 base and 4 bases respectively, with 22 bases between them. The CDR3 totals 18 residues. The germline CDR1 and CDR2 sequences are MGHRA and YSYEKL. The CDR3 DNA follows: TGCGCCAGCAGCCAAGTTAATCTAGTTCCGGCAGCGGCCTATGGCTACACCTTC. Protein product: CASSQVNLVPAAAYGYTF.

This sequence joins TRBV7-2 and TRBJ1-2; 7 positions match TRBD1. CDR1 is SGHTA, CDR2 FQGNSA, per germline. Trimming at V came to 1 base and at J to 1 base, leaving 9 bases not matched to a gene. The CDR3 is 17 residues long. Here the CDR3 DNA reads TGTGCCAGCAGCTTAGGGGCAGGGGGAGCACTTAACTATGGCTACACCTTC. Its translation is CASSLGAGGALNYGYTF. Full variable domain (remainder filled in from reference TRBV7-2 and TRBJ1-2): GAGVSQSPSNKVTEKGKDVELRCDPISGHTALYWYRQSLGQGLEFLIYFQGNSAPDKSGLPSDRFSAERTGGSVSTLTIQRTQQEDSAVYLCASSLGAGGALNYGYTFGSGTRLTVV.

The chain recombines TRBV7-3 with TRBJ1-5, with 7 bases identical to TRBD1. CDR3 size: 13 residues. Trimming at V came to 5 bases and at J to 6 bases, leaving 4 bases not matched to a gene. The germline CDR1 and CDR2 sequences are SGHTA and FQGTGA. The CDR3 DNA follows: TGTGCCAGCAGCCGACAGGGTGGTCAGCCCCAGCATTTT. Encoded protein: CASSRQGGQPQHF. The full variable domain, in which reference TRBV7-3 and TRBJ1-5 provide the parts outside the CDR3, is GAGVSQTPSNKVTEKGKYVELRCDPISGHTALYWYRQSLGQGPEFLIYFQGTGAADDSGLPNDRFFAVRPEGSVSTLKIQRTERGDSAVYLCASSRQGGQPQHFGDGTRLSIL.

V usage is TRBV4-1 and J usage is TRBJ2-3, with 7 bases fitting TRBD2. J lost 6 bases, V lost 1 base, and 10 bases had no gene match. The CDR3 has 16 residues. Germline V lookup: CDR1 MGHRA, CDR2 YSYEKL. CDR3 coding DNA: TGCGCCAGCAGCCAAGGGGACTACCTTACGTCGGATACGCAGTATTTT. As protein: CASSQGDYLTSDTQYF.

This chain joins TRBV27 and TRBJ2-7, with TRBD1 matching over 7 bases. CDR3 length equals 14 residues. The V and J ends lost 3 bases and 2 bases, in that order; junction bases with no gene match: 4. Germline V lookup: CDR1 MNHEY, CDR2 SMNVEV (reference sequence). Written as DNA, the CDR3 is TGTGCCAGCAGTTTCCGGGACAGAGCCTACGAGCAGTACTTC. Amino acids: CASSFRDRAYEQYF.